These T cell receptor beta chains were read from a single sample in a study of ipilimumab plus nivolumab after autologous stem cell transplantation. Repertoires were generated with immunoSEQ multiplex PCR, while TCRdb's copy carries only in-frame clones and drops some. The table lists fewer than 15,000 clones, 60% to 75% of them singletons, with about 10% in the top ten. The sample was PBMCs, taken in a trial of ipilimumab plus nivolumab as post-transplant consolidation. The receptors here all came from a male donor with primary mediastinal lymphoma. Each CDR3 is given with its conserved first and last residue. Fields, in order: clone size, J gene, D gene, V gene, CDR3 protein, CDR3 DNA. A D gene is named only where the DNA matches it firmly. Expanded clones are given a class, and other clones once, few, many or no size at all.

clone_size: -; j_call: TRBJ1-2; d_call: -; v_call: TRBV28; cdr3_aa: CASSLAGAQGYGYTF; cdr3_nt: TGTGCCAGCAGTTTAGCAGGGGCGCAAGGCTATGGCTACACCTTC
clone_size: -; j_call: TRBJ1-1; d_call: TRBD1; v_call: TRBV6-1; cdr3_aa: CASTTGGNTEAFF; cdr3_nt: TGTGCCAGCACAACAGGGGGGAACACTGAAGCTTTCTTT
clone_size: -; j_call: TRBJ2-1; d_call: TRBD2; v_call: TRBV4-2; cdr3_aa: CASRLTSGGPYNEQFF; cdr3_nt: TGTGCCAGCAGGCTGACTAGCGGGGGACCTTACAATGAGCAGTTCTTC
clone_size: few; j_call: TRBJ2-5; d_call: -; v_call: TRBV23-1; cdr3_aa: CASNWGRQGETQYF; cdr3_nt: TGCGCCAGTAATTGGGGGCGGCAGGGGGAGACCCAGTACTTC
clone_size: -; j_call: TRBJ2-3; d_call: -; v_call: TRBV11-3; cdr3_aa: CASSPTSRDTQYF; cdr3_nt: TGTGCCAGCAGCCCCACCAGTCGAGATACGCAGTATTTT
clone_size: -; j_call: TRBJ1-1; d_call: TRBD1; v_call: TRBV27; cdr3_aa: CASSLWTGGGTEAFF; cdr3_nt: TGTGCCAGCAGTTTATGGACAGGGGGGGGCACTGAAGCTTTCTTT
clone_size: once; j_call: TRBJ2-7; d_call: -; v_call: TRBV6-1; cdr3_aa: CASSITGSAEQYF; cdr3_nt: TGTGCCAGCAGTATCACAGGGTCCGCCGAGCAGTACTTC
clone_size: -; j_call: TRBJ1-2; d_call: -; v_call: TRBV7-3; cdr3_aa: CASSLTPVLGENGYTF; cdr3_nt: TGTGCCAGCAGCTTAACGCCGGTGTTGGGAGAAAATGGCTACACCTTC
clone_size: -; j_call: TRBJ2-3; d_call: TRBD1; v_call: TRBV23-1; cdr3_aa: CASSQEGQMADTQYF; cdr3_nt: TGCGCCAGCAGTCAAGAGGGACAGATGGCAGATACGCAGTATTTT
clone_size: once; j_call: TRBJ1-5; d_call: -; v_call: TRBV7-9; cdr3_aa: CASSFGGTQHF; cdr3_nt: TGTGCCAGCAGCTTTGGGGGGACCCAGCATTTT
clone_size: few; j_call: TRBJ2-7; d_call: -; v_call: TRBV11-2; cdr3_aa: CASSLDSFYEQYF; cdr3_nt: TGTGCCAGCAGCTTAGACTCCTTCTACGAGCAGTACTTC
clone_size: -; j_call: TRBJ2-7; d_call: TRBD2; v_call: TRBV27; cdr3_aa: CASSYSYPRTSGQYF; cdr3_nt: TGTGCCAGCAGTTACTCATACCCCCGGACTAGCGGGCAGTACTTC
clone_size: few; j_call: TRBJ2-7; d_call: TRBD1; v_call: TRBV15; cdr3_aa: CATSRLRDSSYEQYF; cdr3_nt: TGTGCCACCAGCAGGCTTCGGGACAGCTCCTACGAGCAGTACTTC
clone_size: -; j_call: TRBJ2-4; d_call: -; v_call: TRBV6-1; cdr3_aa: CASLQGSGPGDIQYF; cdr3_nt: TGTGCCAGCCTACAGGGTAGCGGCCCGGGAGACATTCAGTACTTC
clone_size: -; j_call: TRBJ2-1; d_call: TRBD2; v_call: TRBV9; cdr3_aa: CASTVGGTSGYNEQFF; cdr3_nt: TGTGCCAGCACGGTTGGCGGGACTAGCGGGTACAATGAGCAGTTCTTC
clone_size: -; j_call: TRBJ1-1; d_call: -; v_call: TRBV6-1; cdr3_aa: CASTLQGRTEAFF; cdr3_nt: TGTGCCAGCACCCTCCAGGGGCGCACTGAAGCTTTCTTT
clone_size: -; j_call: TRBJ2-1; d_call: -; v_call: TRBV5-1; cdr3_aa: CASRPSFSGIYNEQFF; cdr3_nt: TGCGCCAGCAGGCCGTCTTTCTCGGGAATCTACAATGAGCAGTTCTTC
clone_size: -; j_call: TRBJ1-6; d_call: -; v_call: TRBV7-2; cdr3_aa: CASSQRGGGGSPLHF; cdr3_nt: TGTGCCAGCAGCCAACGCGGGGGGGGCGGTTCACCCCTCCACTTT
clone_size: -; j_call: TRBJ2-1; d_call: -; v_call: TRBV7-9; cdr3_aa: CASSLTGNEQFF; cdr3_nt: TGTGCCAGCAGCTTGACAGGAAACGAGCAGTTCTTC
clone_size: -; j_call: TRBJ1-6; d_call: TRBD1; v_call: TRBV19; cdr3_aa: CASSPTQGAYNSPLHF; cdr3_nt: TGTGCCAGTAGTCCAACCCAGGGGGCCTATAATTCACCCCTCCACTTT
clone_size: -; j_call: TRBJ1-1; d_call: TRBD1; v_call: TRBV7-9; cdr3_aa: CASSSSGTGETFF; cdr3_nt: TGTGCCAGCAGCTCCTCCGGGACAGGGGAAACTTTCTTT
clone_size: -; j_call: TRBJ1-4; d_call: TRBD1; v_call: TRBV9; cdr3_aa: CASGDRANKEKLFF; cdr3_nt: TGTGCCAGCGGGGACAGGGCTAATAAGGAAAAACTGTTTTTT
clone_size: -; j_call: TRBJ2-1; d_call: TRBD2; v_call: TRBV18; cdr3_aa: CASSPGLAGWEQFF; cdr3_nt: TGTGCCAGCTCACCAGGACTAGCGGGATGGGAGCAGTTCTTC
clone_size: -; j_call: TRBJ1-2; d_call: -; v_call: TRBV28; cdr3_aa: CASSRSGGYSYRPNYGYTF; cdr3_nt: TGTGCCAGCAGCCGGAGTGGGGGGTACTCTTATCGGCCTAACTATGGCTACACCTTC
clone_size: -; j_call: TRBJ2-7; d_call: TRBD2; v_call: TRBV11-1; cdr3_aa: CASSLSGVAYEQYF; cdr3_nt: TGTGCCAGCAGCTTAAGCGGGGTAGCCTACGAGCAGTACTTC
clone_size: -; j_call: TRBJ2-3; d_call: -; v_call: TRBV5-1; cdr3_aa: CASSILRDTQYF; cdr3_nt: TGCGCCAGCAGCATATTGCGGGATACGCAGTATTTT
clone_size: -; j_call: TRBJ1-1; d_call: TRBD1; v_call: TRBV7-9; cdr3_aa: CASSRPDRGSTEAFF; cdr3_nt: TGTGCCAGCAGCCGTCCGGACAGGGGGAGTACTGAAGCTTTCTTT
clone_size: -; j_call: TRBJ1-1; d_call: -; v_call: TRBV7-2; cdr3_aa: CASSPPGGREAFF; cdr3_nt: TGTGCCAGCAGCCCCCCTGGAGGACGCGAAGCTTTCTTT
clone_size: -; j_call: TRBJ2-2; d_call: TRBD1; v_call: TRBV28; cdr3_aa: CASSLTGIVTGELFF; cdr3_nt: TGTGCCAGCAGTTTGACAGGGATTGTTACCGGGGAGCTGTTTTTT
clone_size: -; j_call: TRBJ1-1; d_call: -; v_call: TRBV27; cdr3_aa: CASSLRANSGTANTEAFF; cdr3_nt: TGTGCCAGCAGTTTAAGGGCAAACTCCGGGACGGCGAACACTGAAGCTTTCTTT
clone_size: once; j_call: TRBJ2-5; d_call: TRBD1; v_call: TRBV10-1; cdr3_aa: CASTELGQGAKKQYF; cdr3_nt: TGCGCCAGCACCGAACTCGGACAGGGGGCAAAAAAGCAGTACTTC
clone_size: -; j_call: TRBJ2-7; d_call: -; v_call: TRBV9; cdr3_aa: CASSPRYEQYF; cdr3_nt: TGTGCCAGCAGCCCCCGCTACGAGCAGTACTTC
clone_size: -; j_call: TRBJ2-3; d_call: -; v_call: TRBV9; cdr3_aa: CASSTGGSGSTDTQYF; cdr3_nt: TGTGCCAGCAGCACCGGGGGTAGCGGAAGCACAGATACGCAGTATTTT
clone_size: -; j_call: TRBJ2-5; d_call: TRBD2; v_call: TRBV5-1; cdr3_aa: CASSLGTSGKETQYF; cdr3_nt: TGCGCCAGCAGCTTGGGGACTAGCGGGAAAGAGACCCAGTACTTC
clone_size: -; j_call: TRBJ1-4; d_call: -; v_call: TRBV6-1; cdr3_aa: CASSDTREKLFF; cdr3_nt: TGTGCCAGCAGTGACACGAGAGAAAAACTGTTTTTT
clone_size: -; j_call: TRBJ1-2; d_call: -; v_call: TRBV6-6; cdr3_aa: CASSYSTGNGYTF; cdr3_nt: TGTGCCAGCAGTTACTCAACGGGGAATGGCTACACCTTC
clone_size: -; j_call: TRBJ2-2; d_call: -; v_call: TRBV7-9; cdr3_aa: CASSLDTGELFF; cdr3_nt: TGTGCCAGCAGCTTAGACACCGGGGAGCTGTTTTTT
clone_size: -; j_call: TRBJ1-5; d_call: TRBD1; v_call: TRBV7-2; cdr3_aa: CASGQGWDQPQHF; cdr3_nt: TGTGCCAGCGGACAGGGTTGGGATCAGCCCCAGCATTTT
clone_size: -; j_call: TRBJ1-2; d_call: -; v_call: TRBV15; cdr3_aa: CATSRDPSGGRANYGYTF; cdr3_nt: TGTGCCACCAGCAGAGACCCCTCGGGGGGCCGAGCTAACTATGGCTACACCTTC
clone_size: -; j_call: TRBJ2-3; d_call: -; v_call: TRBV2; cdr3_aa: CASNWGTDTQYF; cdr3_nt: TGTGCCAGCAATTGGGGCACAGATACGCAGTATTTT